Sequencing of this T cell receptor beta chain was carried out in a study of blood T cells in healthy people across ages. Study results and limitations: In older individuals, TCR beta diversity per million T cells was lower, falling roughly linearly with age.

In the case of this clonotype: The target antigen is unknown.

Isolating PBMCs gave at least 6.5 million of these cells per sample. Germline loops: CDR1 MNHEY, CDR2 SVGEGT. This CDR3 is built from 15 residues. V lost 6 bases and J 3 bases, leaving 15 bases between the germline ends. A J-beta primer mix and a sample-barcoded 5' primer were used in a second PCR of roughly 7 to 12 cycles. Researchers report that a template-switch adaptor with 12 random nucleotides tagged each cDNA molecule. TCRdb redid the calling of the 5' RACE reads with MiXCR, one entry per CDR3 protein. Counted here are fewer than 1 million distinct CDR3 sequences, approximately 44% occurring once; the ten biggest clones make up nearly 20%.

The chain uses TRBV6-2 or TRBV6-3 and TRBJ1-5; a possible D gene is TRBD1 (5 bases). The source material was blood. This TCR derives from a man between 60 and 75 years old in good health. CDR3 protein: CASRGTRRNNQPQHF. In nucleotides, the CDR3 is TGTGCCAGCAGGGGGACCCGAAGGAACAATCAGCCCCAGCATTTT.